One and the same sample provided the 4 T cell receptor beta chains below, sequenced in a study of blood T cell repertoires in COVID-19 (dated by TCRdb to between 2020 and 2021). The library was made by the immunoSEQ multiplex PCR assay. Sourced from immuneACCESS, this table was stored by TCRdb with only in-frame sequences that have V and J called. A share of the clones is absent; for the studies checked, an unresolved V gene accounts for under half, and the remainder has no known explanation. The sample table contains 95,000 to 110,000 clones; only one count was recorded for around 92% of them. About 4% of the sample comes from the top ten. Sequencing was done on a sample of peripheral blood. These receptors were taken from a woman aged 60-75 years with acute or convalescent COVID-19.

The V call is TRBV30, the J call TRBJ1-2; a weak D match, TRBD1 (6 bases). Germline loops: CDR1 GTSNPN, CDR2 SVGIG (reference sequence). The CDR3 contains 13 residues. V lost 4 bases and J lost 6, with 15 bases in between. CDR3 amino acids: CAWNRDGLDGYTF. The CDR3 DNA reads TGTGCCTGGAACAGGGATGGATTGGATGGCTACACCTTC.

This clone counts as medium-sized. Other DNA sequences in this sample translate to the same CDR3. The chain couples TRBV25-1 to TRBJ2-5, with 7 bases fitting TRBD1. The CDR3 runs to 14 residues. The junction had 5 bases not matched to a gene; V was cut back by 2 bases and J by 5 bases. Germline CDR1 MGHDK, CDR2 SYGVNS. The CDR3 DNA sequence: TGTGCCAGCAGTGAAAGGGGGCACGGGGAGACCCAGTACTTC. Protein product: CASSERGHGETQYF.

The V call is TRBV9, the J call TRBJ1-2, with 11 bases matching TRBD1. CDR1 and CDR2 from the germline V gene are SGDLS and YYNGEE. The V gene end was trimmed by 3 bases and the J gene end by 6 bases; junction bases not matched to a gene: 7. This CDR3 has 15 amino acids. CDR3 residues: CASSALRTGGHGYTF. In nucleotides, the CDR3 is TGTGCCAGCAGCGCCCTTAGGACAGGGGGCCATGGCTACACCTTC.

V and J are TRBV3-1 (or the pseudogene TRBV3-2) and TRBJ1-6; weak D call: TRBD1 (6 bases). Trimming took 7 bases from V and 0 from J, leaving 10 bases between them. Germline V CDR1 and CDR2: LGHDT, YNNKEL (reference sequence). The CDR3 spans 15 residues. The CDR3 protein is CASTTRGSYNSPLHF. For the CDR3, the DNA is TGTGCCAGCACCACCAGGGGCTCCTATAATTCACCCCTCCACTTT.